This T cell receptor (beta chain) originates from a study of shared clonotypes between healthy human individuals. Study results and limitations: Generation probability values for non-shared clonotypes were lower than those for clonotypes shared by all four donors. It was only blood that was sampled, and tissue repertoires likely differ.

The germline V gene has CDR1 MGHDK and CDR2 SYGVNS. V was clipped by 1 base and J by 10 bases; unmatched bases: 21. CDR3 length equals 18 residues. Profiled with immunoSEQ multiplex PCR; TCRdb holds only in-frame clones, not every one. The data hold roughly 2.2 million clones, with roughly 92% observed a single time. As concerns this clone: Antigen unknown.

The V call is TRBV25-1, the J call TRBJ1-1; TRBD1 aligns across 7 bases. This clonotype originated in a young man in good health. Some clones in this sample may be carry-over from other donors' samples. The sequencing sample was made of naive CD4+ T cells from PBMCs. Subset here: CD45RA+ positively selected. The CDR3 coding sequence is TGTGCCAGCAGTGAATTGGGGGGGACGGACAGGTCGGGTCGAGGAGCTTTCTTT. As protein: CASSELGGTDRSGRGAFF.